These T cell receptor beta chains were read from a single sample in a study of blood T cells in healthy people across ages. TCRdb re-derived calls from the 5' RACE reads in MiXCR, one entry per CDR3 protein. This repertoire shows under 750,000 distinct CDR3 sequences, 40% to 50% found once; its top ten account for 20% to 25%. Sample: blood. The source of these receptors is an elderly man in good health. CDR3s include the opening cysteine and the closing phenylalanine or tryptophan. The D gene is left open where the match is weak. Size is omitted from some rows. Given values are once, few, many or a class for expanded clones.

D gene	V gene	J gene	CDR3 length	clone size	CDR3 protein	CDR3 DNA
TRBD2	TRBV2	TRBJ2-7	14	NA	CASMRSGSLYEQYF	TGTGCCAGCATGAGGAGCGGGAGTCTTTACGAGCAGTACTTC
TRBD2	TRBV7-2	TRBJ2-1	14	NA	CASSAGLAPREQFF	TGTGCCAGCAGCGCGGGACTAGCCCCCAGGGAGCAGTTCTTC
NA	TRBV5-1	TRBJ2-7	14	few	CASSGTDGRYEQYF	TGCGCCAGCTCCGGGACCGATGGACGCTACGAGCAGTACTTC
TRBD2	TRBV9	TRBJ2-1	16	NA	CASSVDPGLAGGEQFF	TGTGCCAGCAGCGTCGATCCGGGACTAGCGGGAGGTGAGCAGTTCTTC
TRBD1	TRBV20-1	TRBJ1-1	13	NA	CSASGTGGSEAFF	TGCAGTGCTAGCGGGACAGGGGGTAGTGAAGCTTTCTTT
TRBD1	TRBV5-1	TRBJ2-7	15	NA	CASSRTGTGRDEQYF	TGCGCCAGCAGTCGCACCGGGACAGGGCGCGACGAGCAGTACTTC
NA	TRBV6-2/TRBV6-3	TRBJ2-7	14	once	CASSYRGTNYEQYF	TGTGCCAGCAGTTACAGGGGAACAAACTACGAGCAGTACTTC
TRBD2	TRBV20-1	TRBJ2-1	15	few	CSARPTSGAYNEQFF	TGCAGTGCTAGACCGACTAGCGGGGCATACAATGAGCAGTTCTTC
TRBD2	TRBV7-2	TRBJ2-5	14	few	CASSRGLAGETQYF	TGTGCCAGCAGCCGAGGACTAGCGGGAGAGACCCAGTACTTC
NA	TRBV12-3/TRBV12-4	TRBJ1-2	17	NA	CASSSNGGRTANYGYTF	TGTGCCAGCAGTTCCAATGGGGGACGGACAGCTAACTATGGCTACACCTTC
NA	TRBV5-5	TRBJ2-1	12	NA	CASGRLKNEQFF	TGTGCCAGCGGTCGACTAAAGAATGAGCAGTTCTTC
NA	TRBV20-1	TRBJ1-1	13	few	CSASGTKNTEAFF	TGCAGTGCATCCGGGACAAAGAACACTGAAGCTTTCTTT
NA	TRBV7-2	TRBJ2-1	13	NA	CATALLRSNEQFF	TGTGCCACCGCACTACTTCGGAGCAATGAGCAGTTCTTC
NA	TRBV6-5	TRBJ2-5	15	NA	CASSPGQMGYNEQYF	TGTGCCAGCAGCCCCGGACAGATGGGATACAATGAGCAGTACTTC
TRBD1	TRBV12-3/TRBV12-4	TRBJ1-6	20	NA	CASSLTPTGKESSYNSPLHF	TGTGCCAGCAGTTTAACCCCGACAGGGAAGGAGAGCTCCTATAATTCACCCCTCCACTTT
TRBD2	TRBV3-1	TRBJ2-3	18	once	CASSRTRTSGGVTDTQYF	TGTGCCAGCAGCCGAACCAGGACTAGCGGGGGGGTCACAGATACGCAGTATTTT
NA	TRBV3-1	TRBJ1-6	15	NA	CASSQAVSIASPLHF	TGTGCCAGCAGCCAAGCGGTCAGTATCGCTTCACCCCTCCACTTT
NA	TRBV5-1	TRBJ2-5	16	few	CASSLRGAAYQETQYF	TGCGCCAGCAGCTTACGCGGGGCGGCGTACCAAGAGACCCAGTACTTC
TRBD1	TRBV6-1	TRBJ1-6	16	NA	CASSARQNRQGGPLHF	TGTGCCAGCAGTGCGAGACAAAATCGACAGGGAGGGCCCCTCCACTTT
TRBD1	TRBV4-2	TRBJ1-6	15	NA	CASSQVGGGDSPLHF	TGTGCCAGCAGCCAAGTGGGAGGGGGCGATTCACCCCTCCACTTT
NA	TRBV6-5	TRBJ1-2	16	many	CASSYSMGSRSTGYTF	TGTGCCAGCAGTTACTCTATGGGAAGTCGGAGTACCGGCTACACCTTC
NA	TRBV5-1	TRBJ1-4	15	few	CASSGRPGANEKLFF	TGCGCCAGCAGCGGGAGGCCAGGAGCTAATGAAAAACTGTTTTTT
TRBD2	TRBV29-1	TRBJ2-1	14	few	CSVRGGSRDNEQFF	TGCAGCGTACGGGGGGGGTCCAGGGACAATGAGCAGTTCTTC
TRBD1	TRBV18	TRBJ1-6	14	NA	CASSPDRFDSPLHF	TGTGCCAGCTCACCGGACAGGTTCGATTCACCCCTCCACTTT
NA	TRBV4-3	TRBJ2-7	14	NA	CASSQDLGGNEQYF	TGCGCCAGCAGCCAAGATCTTGGCGGGAATGAGCAGTACTTC
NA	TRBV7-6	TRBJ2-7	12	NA	CASSTHSYEQYF	TGTGCCAGCAGCACCCACAGCTACGAGCAGTACTTC
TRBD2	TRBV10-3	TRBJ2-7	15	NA	CAITKGLAGRQEQYF	TGTGCCATCACAAAGGGACTAGCGGGACGTCAGGAGCAGTACTTC
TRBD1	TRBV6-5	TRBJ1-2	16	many	CASSRDRGRSSYGYTF	TGTGCCAGCAGTAGGGACAGGGGGCGATCGTCCTATGGCTACACCTTC
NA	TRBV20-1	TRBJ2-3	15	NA	CSASGSSWGTDTQYF	TGCAGTGCTAGTGGCTCCAGTTGGGGGACAGATACGCAGTATTTT
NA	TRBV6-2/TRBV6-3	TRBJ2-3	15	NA	CASSYQGWGTDTQYF	TGTGCCAGCAGTTACCAGGGATGGGGCACAGATACGCAGTATTTT
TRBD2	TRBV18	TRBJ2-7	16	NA	CASSGQRGTSSYEQYF	TGTGCCAGCTCAGGTCAGCGGGGGACGAGCTCCTACGAGCAGTACTTC
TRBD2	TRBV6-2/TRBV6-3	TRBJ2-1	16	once	CASSYRPSGGYNEQFF	TGTGCCAGCAGTTACCGCCCTAGCGGGGGCTACAATGAGCAGTTCTTC
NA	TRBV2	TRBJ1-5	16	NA	CASSETTTIKDQPQHF	TGTGCCAGCAGTGAAACGACAACGATAAAGGATCAGCCCCAGCATTTT
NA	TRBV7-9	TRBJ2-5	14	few	CASSLTQLVETQYF	TGTGCCAGCAGCTTAACTCAGCTTGTGGAGACCCAGTACTTC
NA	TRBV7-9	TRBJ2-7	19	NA	CASSLLGGGSRPSSYEQYF	TGTGCCAGCAGCTTATTAGGGGGGGGGAGCAGGCCGAGCTCCTACGAGCAGTACTTC
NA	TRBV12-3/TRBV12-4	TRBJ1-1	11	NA	CASSSVVEAFF	TGTGCCAGCAGTTCGGTAGTTGAAGCTTTCTTT
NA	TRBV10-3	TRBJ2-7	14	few	CASQEGVSYNEQYF	TGTGCCTCTCAAGAGGGGGTCTCCTACAATGAGCAGTACTTC
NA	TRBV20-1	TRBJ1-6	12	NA	CSARPVNSPLHF	TGCAGTGCTAGGCCAGTTAATTCACCCCTCCACTTT
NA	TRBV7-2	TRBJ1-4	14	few	CASSLLATNEKLFF	TGTGCCAGCAGCCTACTCGCAACTAATGAAAAACTGTTTTTT
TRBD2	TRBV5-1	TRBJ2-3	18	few	CASSLPTSGGASTDTQYF	TGCGCCAGCAGCCTACCGACTAGCGGGGGAGCAAGCACAGATACGCAGTATTTT
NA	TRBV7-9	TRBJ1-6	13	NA	CSSRSDGNSPLHF	TGTTCCAGCAGATCGGACGGGAATTCACCCCTCCACTTT
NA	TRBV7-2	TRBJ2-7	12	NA	CASSSLLYEQYF	TGTGCCAGCAGCTCACTACTCTACGAGCAGTACTTC
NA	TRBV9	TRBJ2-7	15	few	CASSVVKGQGHEQYF	TGTGCCAGCAGCGTAGTTAAGGGGCAGGGCCACGAGCAGTACTTC
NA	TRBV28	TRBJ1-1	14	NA	CASSSPSQATEAFF	TGTGCCAGCAGTTCCCCCTCCCAGGCCACTGAAGCTTTCTTT